These 5 T cell receptor beta chains were all obtained from the same sample, sequenced in a study of OX40 agonist ivuxolimab in advanced cancers. The protocol was immunoSEQ multiplex PCR, while the TCRdb copy is restricted to in-frame clones and leaves out a portion. The table lists tens of thousands of clones, around 94% of them singletons. Sample: CD4+ or CD8+ T cells sorted from blood, taken in a trial of the OX40 agonist ivuxolimab. Every receptor here comes from an adult with an advanced solid tumor such as melanoma, head and neck, liver or kidney cancer.

The V and J genes are TRBV5-8 and TRBJ1-1, with no clear D. The CDR3 runs 14 residues. The germline V gene encodes CDR1 SGHTS and CDR2 YDEGEE. Trimming took off 4 bases at V and 1 base at J, with 11 bases between the two ends. The CDR3 is CASSPPTQNTEAFF. CDR3 nucleotides: TGTGCCAGCAGCCCACCGACCCAGAACACTGAAGCTTTCTTT.

This sequence joins TRBV19 and TRBJ1-1; 7 nucleotides agree with TRBD1. The V segment lost 1 base and the J segment 5 bases; nucleotides outside the gene matches: 7. The CDR3 has 15 residues. Germline V gives CDR1 LNHDA, CDR2 SQIVND (reference sequence). The CDR3 loop reads CASSIVTGAWTEAFF. CDR3 nucleotides: TGTGCCAGTAGTATAGTCACAGGGGCCTGGACTGAAGCTTTCTTT.

DNA of the CDR3: TGTGCCAGCAGCGACCCGGGGGGGGGCAATGAGCAGTTCTTC. Translation: CASSDPGGGNEQFF. J is TRBJ2-1 and V is TRBV9; the match to TRBD2 covers 8 bases. Per the germline V gene, CDR1 is SGDLS and CDR2 is YYNGEE. This CDR3 comprises 14 residues. With V trimmed by 3 bases and J by 6 bases, 5 bases remained unmatched.

In nucleotides, the CDR3 is TGTGCCAGCAGCCACGGGACAAGTGAAGCTTTCTTT. It yields the protein CASSHGTSEAFF. The J gene is TRBJ1-1, the V gene TRBV14, with D maybe TRBD1 (6 bases). Per germline, CDR1 SGHDN and CDR2 FVKESK. Trimming left V 3 bases short and J 7 bases short, with 9 bases between. The CDR3 length is 12 residues. The whole variable domain, remainder taken from reference TRBV14 and TRBJ1-1, is EAGVTQFPSHSVIEKGQTVTLRCDPISGHDNLYWYRRVMGKEIKFLLHFVKESKQDESGMPNNRFLAERTGGTYSTLKVQPAELEDSGVYFCASSHGTSEAFFGQGTRLTVV.

This chain joins TRBV14 and TRBJ1-2; 10 bases are a match to TRBD1. The CDR3 loop spans 16 amino acids. Germline V gene sequence: CDR1 SGHDN, CDR2 FVKESK. The V and J ends lost 1 base and 3 bases, in that order; junction bases with no gene match: 5. CDR3 bases: TGTGCCAGCAGCCAAGCCCGCGGGACAGGGGACTATGGCTACACCTTC. Encoded protein: CASSQARGTGDYGYTF.